This T cell receptor (beta chain) was captured in a study of blood T cell repertoires in COVID-19. Authors' analysis steps: For nucleated cells, counts were estimated from reference gene primer amplification. Sequencing used immunoSEQ multiplex PCR; TCRdb keeps in-frame clones, though not all of them. From that table come the V and J calls and clone size; the DNA was used to work out D and trimming. The table lists about 110,000 clones, 85% to 90% of them singletons. The CDR3 totals 12 residues. The V gene end was trimmed by 3 bases and the J gene end by 12 bases; junction bases not matched to a gene: 4. Germline assignment: CDR1 SQVTM and CDR2 ANQGSEA.

This clonotype was obtained from a woman between 45 and 60 years old with acute or convalescent COVID-19. The rearrangement links TRBV29-1 to TRBJ2-1; 11 nucleotides line up with TRBD2. The sequencing sample was made of peripheral blood. The CDR3 loop is CSVEFSGRGQFF. In DNA, the CDR3 is TGCAGCGTTGAGTTTAGCGGGAGGGGGCAGTTCTTC.